Below are 18 T cell receptor beta chains sequenced from a single sample in a study of CD8+ T cells in alopecia areata. The authors extracted RNA and reverse transcribed it into cDNA as the sequencing template. Clones were sequenced by immunoSEQ multiplex PCR, and TCRdb holds only the in-frame ones, with some missing. The sample consists of more than 100,000 clones, 58% of them appearing once. The source material was CD4+ T cells sorted from blood, sampled at week 0. The receptors were gathered from a human donor with alopecia areata.

The chain employs TRBV11-2 and TRBJ2-1; D may correspond to TRBD1 or TRBD2 (7 bases each). This CDR3 has 15 residues. The V end lost 1 base, the J end lost 6 bases, and 13 bases lay between the germline ends. Germline CDR1 and CDR2: SGHAT and FQNNGV. The CDR3 DNA reads TGTGCCAGCAGCTTAGGGCAGGGGGGGGTCAATGAGCAGTTCTTC. This gives the protein CASSLGQGGVNEQFF. Combining the CDR3 with reference TRBV11-2 and TRBJ2-1 gives the whole variable domain EAGVAQSPRYKIIEKRQSVAFWCNPISGHATLYWYQQILGQGPKLLIQFQNNGVVDDSQLPKDRFSAERLKGVDSTLKIQPAKLEDSAVYLCASSLGQGGVNEQFFGPGTRLTVL.

This clone occurred a few times. V is TRBV28 and J is TRBJ1-1, with D tentatively TRBD1 (6 bases). Germline V gene sequence: CDR1 MDHEN, CDR2 SYDVKM. V shed 6 bases and J shed 11 bases, with 16 bases lying between them. The CDR3 runs to 12 residues. CDR3 protein: CASSGTSLRAFF. Here the CDR3 DNA reads TGTGCCAGCAGCGGGACAAGCCTGAGGGCTTTCTTT.

This chain links TRBV5-1 with TRBJ1-1; unclear D gene. This CDR3 spans 14 amino acids. From germline, CDR1 is SGHRS and CDR2 YFSETQ. Trimming left V 7 bases short and J 4 bases short, with 17 bases between. This CDR3 reads CASGSGLETTEAFF. CDR3 nucleotide sequence: TGCGCCAGCGGATCCGGGCTAGAGACCACTGAAGCTTTCTTT.

The chain employs TRBV15 and TRBJ1-4; D may be TRBD1 (6 bases). There are 16 residues in the CDR3. The V gene's germline CDR1 is LNHNV and CDR2 YYDKDF (reference sequence). V lost 1 base and J lost 8, with 17 bases in between. CDR3: CATSRAQGSLGEKLFF. The CDR3 DNA reads as TGTGCCACCAGCAGAGCCCAGGGGAGTCTGGGAGAAAAACTGTTTTTT.

The chain links TRBV7-8 to TRBJ1-5; D is ambiguous. The CDR3 covers 17 residues. The V gene's germline CDR1 is SGHVS and CDR2 FQNEAQ. Trimming took 7 bases from V and 0 from J, leaving 19 bases between them. The CDR3 region is CASTLTGERYSNQPQHF. The DNA of the CDR3 is TGTGCCAGCACCCTAACCGGAGAAAGGTATAGCAATCAGCCCCAGCATTTT.

V gene TRBV7-2 combines with J gene TRBJ1-5, with D possibly matching TRBD1 (6 bases). The CDR3 is 14 residues long. Trimming pared 4 bases from V and 1 base from J, leaving 8 bases between. CDR1 and CDR2 from the germline V gene are SGHTA and FQGNSA. The CDR3, as DNA: TGTGCCAGCAGCTCCACAGGGAGCAATCAGCCCCAGCATTTT. It codes for CASSSTGSNQPQHF.

The gene calls are TRBV2 and TRBJ1-2; 8 bases are a match to TRBD1. The length of the CDR3 is 16 residues. The germline gives CDR1 SNHLY, CDR2 FYNNEI. The trim removed 6 bases at V and 2 bases at J, leaving 11 bases unmatched. CDR3 nucleotides: TGTGCCAGCAGGATGGACAGGGCAAGTCAGAACTATGGCTACACCTTC. It yields the protein CASRMDRASQNYGYTF.

This sequence joins TRBV23-1 and TRBJ2-5; D is possibly TRBD1 or TRBD2 (6 bases each). TRBV23-1 has ORF status, its function being uncertain. The V gene lost 7 bases and the J gene lost 0 bases, with 18 bases spanning the gap. The CDR3 extends over 16 amino acids. CDR3 bases: TGCGCCAGCACACCGAGCGGGCGGACAGACCAAGAGACCCAGTACTTC. It translates to CASTPSGRTDQETQYF.

The chain carries TRBV30 and TRBJ1-1; 9 bases match TRBD1. Losses at the gene ends were 8 bases for V and 3 bases for J; bases not matched to a gene: 10. The CDR3 loop spans 14 amino acids. Germline assignment: CDR1 GTSNPN and CDR2 SVGIG (reference sequence). The CDR3 reads CALTDRGYDTEAFF. CDR3 DNA: TGTGCCCTTACGGACAGGGGATATGACACTGAAGCTTTCTTT.

The chain uses TRBV5-5 and TRBJ2-3, with D hard to call. V lost 4 bases and J lost 3, with 6 bases in between. This CDR3 is 12 amino acids long. The germline CDR1 and CDR2 sequences are SGHKS and YYEKEE (reference sequence). For the CDR3, the DNA is TGTGCCAGCAGCGATAGTACAGATACGCAGTATTTT. Amino acid sequence: CASSDSTDTQYF. Filled out from reference TRBV5-5 and TRBJ2-3, the complete variable domain reads DAGVTQSPTHLIKTRGQQVTLRCSPISGHKSVSWYQQVLGQGPQFIFQYYEKEERGRGNFPDRFSARQFPNYSSELNVNALLLGDSALYLCASSDSTDTQYFGPGTRLTVL.

This clone came up a few times. J is TRBJ2-3 and V is TRBV29-1, with D possibly matching TRBD2 (6 bases). The CDR3 sequence is 13 residues long. Germline V CDR1 and CDR2: SQVTM, ANQGSEA. V was shortened by 2 bases and J by 2 bases, with 8 bases between the two germline ends. The CDR3 loop is CSVESSATDTQYF. Written as DNA, the CDR3 is TGCAGCGTTGAATCTAGCGCCACAGATACGCAGTATTTT.

The table lists this clone with a few counts. The chain joins TRBV12-5 to TRBJ2-5; D is possibly TRBD2 (5 bases). V dropped 5 bases and J dropped 5 bases, with 12 bases sitting between them. Germline V CDR1 and CDR2: LGHNT, FRNRAP. The CDR3 contains 13 residues. CDR3: CASGPGNTETQYF. The CDR3 bases are TGTGCTAGTGGTCCCGGGAATACGGAGACCCAGTACTTC.

This clone showed up just once. This chain connects TRBV4-1 to TRBJ2-7; TRBD1 matches 9 bases. Germline-derived CDR1 and CDR2 are MGHRA and YSYEKL. V dropped 4 bases and J dropped 5; count of bases not matched to a gene: 12. This CDR3 contains 16 residues. Here the CDR3 DNA reads TGCGCCAGCAGCCGTTCTGGAGGGACAGGGCTCAACGAGCAGTACTTC. The encoded protein is CASSRSGGTGLNEQYF.

CDR3 in DNA: TGTGCCAGCAGTGGTGGGCAGGTCGAACTAGCGAGAAACGAGCAGTACTTC. This encodes CASSGGQVELARNEQYF. This chain links TRBV6-1 with TRBJ2-7; TRBD2 agrees at 7 bases. The CDR3 contains 17 residues. V trimming: 4 bases; J trimming: 5 bases; junction bases outside the gene matches: 17. In germline, CDR1 is MNHNS, CDR2 SASEGT.

The gene calls are TRBV27 and TRBJ1-6; D is unresolved. The CDR3 totals 16 residues. Germline CDR1 and CDR2: MNHEY and SMNVEV (reference sequence). V gave up 6 bases and J gave up 2 bases, with 14 bases separating them. CDR3 loop: CASRKSREPYNSPLHF. The DNA of the CDR3 is TGTGCCAGCAGGAAATCTCGGGAGCCCTATAATTCACCCCTCCACTTT.

This clone was observed a handful of times. CDR3 protein: CASSLGQQGGYTF. As DNA, the CDR3 is TGTGCCAGCAGCTTAGGACAACAAGGTGGCTACACCTTC. The chain carries TRBV7-9 and TRBJ1-2; D unclear. The CDR3 has 13 amino acids. V lost 1 base and J 7 bases, leaving 10 bases between the germline ends. Germline V gives CDR1 SEHNR, CDR2 FQNEAQ (reference sequence).

The V and J genes are TRBV29-1 and TRBJ2-7; 10 positions agree with TRBD1. Looked up from germline, CDR1 is SQVTM and CDR2 is ANQGSEA. The CDR3 sequence is 13 residues long. J was trimmed by 6 bases and V by 6 bases; bases with no gene match: 8. CDR3 amino acids: CSVPLGQGSEQYF. Written as DNA, the CDR3 is TGCAGCGTCCCCCTGGGACAGGGGAGCGAGCAGTACTTC.

The chain has TRBV19 and TRBJ1-5; D is uncertain. Trimming pared 5 bases from V and 4 bases from J, leaving 6 bases between. CDR1 is LNHDA and CDR2 is SQIVND in the germline V gene (reference sequence). The CDR3 length is 12 residues. The CDR3 protein is CASSGRNQPQHF. CDR3 nucleotide sequence: TGTGCCAGTAGTGGAAGAAATCAGCCCCAGCATTTT.